What follows describes a single T cell receptor (beta chain). Its specificity is unknown. Using immunoSEQ multiplex PCR, the repertoire was profiled, and TCRdb retains in-frame clones only, with some absent. The sample yields tens of thousands of clones, around 84% seen once. The J segment lost 0 bases and the V segment lost 2 bases, leaving 10 bases of the junction unmatched. This CDR3 comprises 18 residues. The germline V gene encodes CDR1 SGHAT and CDR2 FQNNGV. The sample belongs to a study of T cell responses to AZD1222 COVID-19 vaccine. Study conclusions and caveats: Recipients of AZD1222 seropositive at baseline numbered only 5 to 7. Clonal diversity may have been underestimated, and the donors were mostly white British, with more females than males.

The chain joins TRBV11-2 to TRBJ2-1; TRBD2 agrees at 7 bases. The clonotype comes from an adult who received the AZD1222 COVID-19 vaccine. The source was peripheral blood, collected 28 days after the second AZD1222 dose. The CDR3 nucleotides read TGTGCCAGCAGCTTAACCTCGACGACTAGCAGCTCCTACAATGAGCAGTTCTTC. It codes for CASSLTSTTSSSYNEQFF.